Listed below are T cell receptor beta chains from one sample, sequenced in a study of cytomegalovirus exposure and HLA in healthy donors. Libraries were prepared by immunoSEQ multiplex PCR; TCRdb keeps only in-frame clonotypes and omits some of them. The sample includes more than 130,000 clones, around three quarters seen only once; the top ten take 6.8%. What was sequenced was PBMCs. Receptors originate from a man in his forties or fifties in good health and CMV-seropositive. Each CDR3 is given with its conserved first and last residue. D genes are given only for firm matches. The size entry is marked missing in some rows and otherwise reads once, few, many or a size class.

abundance	j_gene	d_gene	v_gene	CDR3nt	CDR3aa
-	TRBJ2-1	-	TRBV29-1	TGCAGCGTTGTTGTTTGGCTAGCCGAGCAGTTCTTC	CSVVVWLAEQFF
-	TRBJ2-1	-	TRBV15	TGTGCCACCAGCAGAGCCCGGGGGATCAACAATGAGCAGTTCTTC	CATSRARGINNEQFF
-	TRBJ2-7	TRBD1	TRBV7-9	TGTGCCAGCAGCTTTTTAAGGGGACAGGGGTACGAGCAGTACTTC	CASSFLRGQGYEQYF
few	TRBJ2-7	TRBD1	TRBV27	TGTGCCAGCAGTTCAATACGTGGGACAGGGGGGTCCGAGCAGTACTTC	CASSSIRGTGGSEQYF
-	TRBJ2-1	TRBD2	TRBV30	TGTGCCTGGTTCCCCGGACTAGCGGGAGGGCCCGGGCAGTTCTTC	CAWFPGLAGGPGQFF
-	TRBJ1-1	-	TRBV11-2	TGTGCCAGCTACGGGGGGCAGTTGCACACTGAAGCTTTCTTT	CASYGGQLHTEAFF
-	TRBJ1-3	-	TRBV18	TGTGCCAGCTCCGTGACAGATAGGGCCCCTGGAAACACCATATATTTT	CASSVTDRAPGNTIYF
-	TRBJ2-5	TRBD1	TRBV10-3	TGTGCCATCAGTAGCACGACAGGGTTGGGGACCCAGTACTTC	CAISSTTGLGTQYF
-	TRBJ1-1	TRBD1	TRBV9	TGTGCCAGCAGCGTTACGACAGGGTACGGCTCCACTGAAGCTTTCTTT	CASSVTTGYGSTEAFF
-	TRBJ1-5	-	TRBV5-4	TGTGCCAGCAGCTTGTCAGGGCTGGGCCAGCCCCAGCATTTT	CASSLSGLGQPQHF
-	TRBJ1-1	-	TRBV29-1	TGCAGCGTTGACACAGGTTTCACTGAAGCTTTCTTT	CSVDTGFTEAFF
-	TRBJ2-5	TRBD2	TRBV5-1	TGCGCCAGCAGTCGGTTGGGGGGGAAAGAGACCCAGTACTTC	CASSRLGGKETQYF
-	TRBJ1-2	-	TRBV4-3	TGCGCCAGCAGCCCGAAGTGGTCGGACAGAAGTGTCTATGGCTACACCTTC	CASSPKWSDRSVYGYTF
-	TRBJ2-5	-	TRBV7-2	TGTGCCAGCAGCTTAAGGGGGTCTTTGGAGACCCAGTACTTC	CASSLRGSLETQYF
-	TRBJ2-5	TRBD1	TRBV2	TGTGCCAGCAGTGTACGCAGGGGGGAGACCCAGTACTTC	CASSVRRGETQYF
-	TRBJ2-7	-	TRBV27	TGTGCCAGCAGTCCCCGGCCTACAGGCTACGAGCAGTACTTC	CASSPRPTGYEQYF
-	TRBJ2-1	TRBD2	TRBV10-3	TGTGCCATCAGCGGGACTAGCGGGAATGAGCAGTTCTTC	CAISGTSGNEQFF
few	TRBJ2-2	TRBD1	TRBV29-1	TGCAGCGGAGCCCGGACAGGGGGCCCGAAGGCCGGGGAGCTGTTTTTT	CSGARTGGPKAGELFF
-	TRBJ2-3	TRBD2	TRBV7-8	TGTGCCAGCAGCTTCCAACTAGCGGGGGCCGGGGATACGCAGTATTTT	CASSFQLAGAGDTQYF
few	TRBJ1-3	-	TRBV5-1	TGCGCCAGCAGCTTGGCCACGCAGGGCCACACCATATATTTT	CASSLATQGHTIYF
once	TRBJ2-7	-	TRBV5-6	TGTGCCAGCAGCTTGGGGCAGTCTTACGAGCAGTACTTC	CASSLGQSYEQYF
-	TRBJ1-6	-	TRBV28	TGTGCCAGTGGGCCGTTGAAAGGGACTATCTCCTATAATTCACCCCTCCACTTT	CASGPLKGTISYNSPLHF
once	TRBJ2-7	TRBD1	TRBV27	TGTGCCAGCAGTTCAGGGACAGGACCTTACGAGCAGTACTTC	CASSSGTGPYEQYF
-	TRBJ2-5	TRBD2	TRBV7-3	TGTGCCAGCAGCTCCACCGGGACTAGCGGGAGGGCGAGAGTAGAGACCCAGTACTTC	CASSSTGTSGRARVETQYF
-	TRBJ2-1	TRBD2	TRBV7-9	TGTGCCAGCAGCGTACCGACTAGCGGGGGGGTCCATGAGCAGTTCTTC	CASSVPTSGGVHEQFF
-	TRBJ2-7	-	TRBV28	TGTGCCAGCAGTTTCAGAGGGGGGCAGTACTTC	CASSFRGGQYF
-	TRBJ1-1	TRBD1	TRBV28	TGTGCCAGCCTGGGGAGACAGGGGGCACACACTGAAGCTTTCTTT	CASLGRQGAHTEAFF
-	TRBJ1-5	-	TRBV23-1	TGCGCCAGCAGTCAAAAGGCAGCAGGCCACAATCAGCCCCAGCATTTT	CASSQKAAGHNQPQHF
-	TRBJ2-1	-	TRBV6-6	TGTGCCAGCACCCCCGAGGGGGGGCGTGAGCAGTTCTTC	CASTPEGGREQFF
-	TRBJ2-5	-	TRBV7-2	TGTGCCAGCAGCTTAGTAGGGGGGGGAACGTACCAAGAGACCCAGTACTTC	CASSLVGGGTYQETQYF
-	TRBJ2-7	-	TRBV27	TGTGCCAGCAGTTCCTACTCGGCGGAGGGTCGCTCCTACGAGCAGTACTTC	CASSSYSAEGRSYEQYF
-	TRBJ2-1	TRBD2	TRBV6-1	TGTGCCAGCAGGCAGACTAGCCCCGCGGTCCATGAGCAGTTCTTC	CASRQTSPAVHEQFF